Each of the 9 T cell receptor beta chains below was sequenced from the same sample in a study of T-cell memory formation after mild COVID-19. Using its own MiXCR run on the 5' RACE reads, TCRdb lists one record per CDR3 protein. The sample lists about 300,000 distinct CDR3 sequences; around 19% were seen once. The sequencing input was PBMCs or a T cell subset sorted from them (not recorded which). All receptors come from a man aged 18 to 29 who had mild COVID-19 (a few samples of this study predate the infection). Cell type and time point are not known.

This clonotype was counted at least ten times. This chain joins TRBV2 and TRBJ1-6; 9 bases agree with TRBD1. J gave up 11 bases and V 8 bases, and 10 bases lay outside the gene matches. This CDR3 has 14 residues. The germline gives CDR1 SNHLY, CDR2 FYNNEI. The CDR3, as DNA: TGTGCCAGCCGGGGACAGGGTGGGAGAACACCCCTCCACTTT. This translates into CASRGQGGRTPLHF.

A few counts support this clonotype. The CDR3 is CASSPPQTTYEQYF. The CDR3 DNA is TGCGCCAGCAGCCCACCACAGACCACCTACGAGCAGTACTTC. The rearrangement links TRBV5-1 to TRBJ2-7; D gene unclear. Trimming removed 4 bases from V and 2 bases from J, with 13 bases in between. The CDR3 extends over 14 amino acids. From germline, CDR1 is SGHRS and CDR2 YFSETQ.

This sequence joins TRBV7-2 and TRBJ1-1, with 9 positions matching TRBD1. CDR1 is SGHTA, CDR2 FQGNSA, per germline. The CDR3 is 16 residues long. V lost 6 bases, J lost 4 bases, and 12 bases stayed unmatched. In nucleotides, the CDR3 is TGTGCCAGCAGAAAGACCGGGACAGGGTCGGCCACTGAAGCTTTCTTT. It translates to CASRKTGTGSATEAFF.

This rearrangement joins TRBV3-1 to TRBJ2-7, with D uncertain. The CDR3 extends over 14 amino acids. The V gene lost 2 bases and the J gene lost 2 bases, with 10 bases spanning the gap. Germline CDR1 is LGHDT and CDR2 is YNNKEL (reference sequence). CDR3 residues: CASSQYGETYEQYF. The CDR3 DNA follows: TGTGCCAGCAGCCAATATGGCGAGACCTACGAGCAGTACTTC.

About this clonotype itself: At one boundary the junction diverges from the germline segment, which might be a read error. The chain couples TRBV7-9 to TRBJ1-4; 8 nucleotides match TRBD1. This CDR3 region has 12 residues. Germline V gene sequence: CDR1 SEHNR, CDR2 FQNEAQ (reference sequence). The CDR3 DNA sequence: TGTGCCAGCGGGGGACAGGTTGTAGAAAAACTGTTT. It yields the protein CASGGQVVEKLF.

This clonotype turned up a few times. CDR3 residues: CSAGPADTQYF. The DNA of the CDR3 is TGCAGTGCTGGACCGGCGGATACGCAGTATTTT. The rearrangement joins TRBV20-1 to TRBJ2-3; D remains unclear. Trimming left V 5 bases short and J 6 bases short, with 9 bases between. Looked up from germline, CDR1 is DFQATT and CDR2 is SNEGSKA (reference sequence). The CDR3 is 11 amino acids.

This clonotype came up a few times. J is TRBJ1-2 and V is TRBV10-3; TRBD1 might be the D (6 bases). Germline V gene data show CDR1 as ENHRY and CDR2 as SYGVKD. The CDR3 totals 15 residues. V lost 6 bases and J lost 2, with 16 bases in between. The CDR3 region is CAIRPTGTDNYGYTF. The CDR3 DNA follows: TGTGCCATCAGACCCACAGGGACGGACAACTATGGCTACACCTTC.

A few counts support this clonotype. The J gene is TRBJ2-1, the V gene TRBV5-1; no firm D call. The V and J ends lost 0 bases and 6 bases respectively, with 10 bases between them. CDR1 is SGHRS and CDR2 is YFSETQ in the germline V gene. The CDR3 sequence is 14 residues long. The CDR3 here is CASSLDGRTNEQFF. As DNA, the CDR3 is TGCGCCAGCAGCTTGGATGGCAGAACCAATGAGCAGTTCTTC.

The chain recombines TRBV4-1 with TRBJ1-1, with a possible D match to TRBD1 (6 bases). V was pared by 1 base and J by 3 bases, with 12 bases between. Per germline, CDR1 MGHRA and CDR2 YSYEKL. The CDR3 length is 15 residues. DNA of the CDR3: TGCGCCAGCAGCCAAGTTGGCAGGGGACACACTGAAGCTTTCTTT. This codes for CASSQVGRGHTEAFF.